This record looks at one T cell receptor beta chain sequence and its context. The antigen is not known. Sequence at one end of the junction differs from germline and may be a read error. This sample's RNA came from whole unsorted tissue. Newly diagnosed lung cancer patients had thoracic surgery in China, August–late 2014, without prior chemotherapy. The data originate from a study of tumor and adjacent non-tumor tissue in lung cancer. A modified ARM-PCR protocol with three rounds of nested PCR amplified TCRbeta. TCRdb re-called the multiplex PCR reads with MiXCR, one entry per CDR3 protein. Of roughly 140,000 distinct CDR3 sequences in the sample, roughly 70% were seen once. Whole-study results and caveats: Top 100 clones took a larger repertoire share in normal lung.

The CDR3 consists of 14 residues. Germline V CDR1 and CDR2: SGHNT, YENEEA. This chain uses TRBV11-3 with TRBJ1-1; TRBD1 aligns across 8 bases. Source material: lung tumor tissue. The TCR comes from a man between 60 and 75 years old with small cell lung cancer. For the CDR3, the DNA is TGTGCCAACAGCTCTATGACAGGGGAGCTGAGAGCTTTCTTT. It translates to CANSSMTGELRAFF. The complete variable domain, with remaining parts taken from reference TRBV11-3 and TRBJ1-1, reads EAGVVQSPRYKIIEKKQPVAFWCNPISGHNTLYWYLQNLGQGPELLIRYENEEAVDDSQLPKDRFSAERLKGVDSTLKIQPAELGDSAVYLCANSSMTGELRAFFGQGTRLTVV.